This T cell receptor beta chain was recovered during a study of shared clonotypes between healthy human individuals. Notes on the study in general: Limitation of the genetic and exposure-history diversity represented came from the few donors. Rarefaction exposed incomplete sorted-subset sequencing despite large depth.

In the sorted-subset replicate PCRs, 150 to 200 ng DNA, around 30,000 T cell genomes, was used. Clones were read by immunoSEQ multiplex PCR, and TCRdb kept only the in-frame ones, dropping some. The sample yields about 1.4 million clones, 95% to 97% seen once. V dropped 4 bases and J dropped 0 bases, with 13 bases sitting between them. CDR3 length: 16 residues. Germline CDR1 and CDR2: MDHEN and SYDVKM. To note about this clone: Its antigen is still unknown.

CD45RA-negative memory and CD45RA+ naive subsets were split from the CD4+ cells. V and J are TRBV28 and TRBJ1-5; D might be TRBD1 (6 bases). This TCR derives from a man under 40 in good health. The material sequenced was naive CD4+ T cells sorted from blood. Noted subset: CD45RA+ positively selected. The DNA for the CDR3 is TGTGCCAGCAGTTCGTTGGACAGCTATAGCAATCAGCCCCAGCATTTT. Amino acid sequence: CASSSLDSYSNQPQHF.